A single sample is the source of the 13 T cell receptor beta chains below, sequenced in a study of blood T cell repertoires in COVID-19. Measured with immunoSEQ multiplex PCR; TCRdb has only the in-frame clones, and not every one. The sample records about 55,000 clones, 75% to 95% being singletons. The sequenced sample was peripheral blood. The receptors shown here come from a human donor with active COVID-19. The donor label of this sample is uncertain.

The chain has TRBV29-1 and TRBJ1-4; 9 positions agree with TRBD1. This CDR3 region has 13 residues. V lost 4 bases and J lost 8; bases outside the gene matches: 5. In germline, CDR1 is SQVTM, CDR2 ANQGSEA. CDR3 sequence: CSVGGDRDEKLFF. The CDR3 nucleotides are TGCAGCGTTGGGGGGGACAGGGACGAAAAACTGTTTTTT. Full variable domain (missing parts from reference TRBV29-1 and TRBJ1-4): SAVISQKPSRDICQRGTSLTIQCQVDSQVTMMFWYRQQPGQSLTLIATANQGSEATYESGFVIDKFPISRPNLTFSTLTVSNMSPEDSSIYLCSVGGDRDEKLFFGSGTQLSVL.

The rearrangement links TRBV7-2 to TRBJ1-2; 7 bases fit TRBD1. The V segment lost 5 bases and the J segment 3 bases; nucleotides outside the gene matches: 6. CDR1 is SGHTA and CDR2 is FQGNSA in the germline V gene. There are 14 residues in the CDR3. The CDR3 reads CASSTDRWDYGYTF. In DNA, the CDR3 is TGTGCCAGCAGCACGGACAGGTGGGACTATGGCTACACCTTC.

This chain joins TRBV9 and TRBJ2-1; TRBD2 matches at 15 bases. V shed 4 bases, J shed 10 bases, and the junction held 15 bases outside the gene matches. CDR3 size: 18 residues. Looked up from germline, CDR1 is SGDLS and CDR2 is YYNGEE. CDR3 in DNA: TGTGCCAGCAGCAGGGACCCCTGGACTAGCGGGGGGGCCGGGGAGCAGTTCTTC. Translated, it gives CASSRDPWTSGGAGEQFF.

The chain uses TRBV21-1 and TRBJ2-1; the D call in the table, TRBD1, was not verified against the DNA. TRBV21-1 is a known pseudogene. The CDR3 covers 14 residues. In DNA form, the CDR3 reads TGTGCCAGCAGCAATGGCCCCGACAGGTTTGAGCAGTTCTTC. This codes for CASSNGPDRFEQFF.

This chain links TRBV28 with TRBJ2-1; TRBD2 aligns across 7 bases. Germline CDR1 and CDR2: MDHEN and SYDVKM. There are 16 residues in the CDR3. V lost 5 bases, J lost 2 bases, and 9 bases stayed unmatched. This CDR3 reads CASSLRREPAYNEQFF. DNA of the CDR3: TGTGCCAGCAGTCTACGGCGGGAGCCCGCCTACAATGAGCAGTTCTTC. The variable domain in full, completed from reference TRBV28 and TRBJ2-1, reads DVKVTQSSRYLVKRTGEKVFLECVQDMDHENMFWYRQDPGLGLRLIYFSYDVKMKEKGDIPEGYSVSREKKERFSLILESASTNQTSMYLCASSLRREPAYNEQFFGPGTRLTVL.

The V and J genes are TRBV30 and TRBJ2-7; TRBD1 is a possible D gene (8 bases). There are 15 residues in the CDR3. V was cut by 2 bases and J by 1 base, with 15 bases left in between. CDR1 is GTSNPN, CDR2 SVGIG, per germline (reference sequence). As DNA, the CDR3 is TGTGCCTGGAGTTACACAGGGGGAGGGTCCTACGAGCAGTACTTC. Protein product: CAWSYTGGGSYEQYF. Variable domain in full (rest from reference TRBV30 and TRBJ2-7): SQTIHQWPATLVQPVGSPLSLECTVEGTSNPNLYWYRQAAGRGLQLLFYSVGIGQISSEVPQNLSASRPQDRQFILSSKKLLLSDSGFYLCAWSYTGGGSYEQYFGPGTRLTVT.

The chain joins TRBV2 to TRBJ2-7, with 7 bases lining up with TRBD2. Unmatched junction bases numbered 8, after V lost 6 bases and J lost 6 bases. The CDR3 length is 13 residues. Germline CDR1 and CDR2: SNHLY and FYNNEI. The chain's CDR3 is CASSAGEGTEQYF. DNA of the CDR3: TGTGCCAGCAGCGCGGGAGAGGGGACCGAGCAGTACTTC.

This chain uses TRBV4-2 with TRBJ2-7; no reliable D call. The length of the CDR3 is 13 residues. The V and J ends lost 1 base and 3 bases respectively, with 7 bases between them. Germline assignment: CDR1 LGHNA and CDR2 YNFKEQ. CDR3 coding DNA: TGTGCCAGCAGCCAAGCTAGAAACTACGAGCAGTACGTC. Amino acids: CASSQARNYEQYV.

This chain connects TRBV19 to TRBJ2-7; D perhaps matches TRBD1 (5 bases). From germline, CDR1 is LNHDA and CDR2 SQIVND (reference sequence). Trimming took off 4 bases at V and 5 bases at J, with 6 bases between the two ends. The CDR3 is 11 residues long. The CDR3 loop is CASSTGNEQYF. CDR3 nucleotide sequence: TGTGCCAGTAGTACAGGGAACGAGCAGTACTTC.

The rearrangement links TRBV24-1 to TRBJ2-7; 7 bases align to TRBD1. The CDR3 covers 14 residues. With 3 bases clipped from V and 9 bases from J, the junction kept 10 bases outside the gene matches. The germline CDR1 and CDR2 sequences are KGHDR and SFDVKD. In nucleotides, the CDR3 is TGTGCCACCAGTGATCCTGACGACAGGGTGGGGCAGTACTTC. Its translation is CATSDPDDRVGQYF.

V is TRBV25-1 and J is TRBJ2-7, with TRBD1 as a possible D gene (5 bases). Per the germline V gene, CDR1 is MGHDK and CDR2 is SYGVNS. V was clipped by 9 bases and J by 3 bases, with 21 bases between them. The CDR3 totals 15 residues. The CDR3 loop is CASSNRAGQYYEQYF. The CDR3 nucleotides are TGTGCCAGTAGTAATCGGGCAGGGCAATACTACGAGCAGTACTTC.

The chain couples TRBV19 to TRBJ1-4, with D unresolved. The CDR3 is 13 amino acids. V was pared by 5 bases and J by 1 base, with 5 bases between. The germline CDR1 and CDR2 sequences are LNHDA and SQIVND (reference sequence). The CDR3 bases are TGTGCCAGTAGTTTCCGAACTAATGAAAAACTGTTTTTT. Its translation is CASSFRTNEKLFF.

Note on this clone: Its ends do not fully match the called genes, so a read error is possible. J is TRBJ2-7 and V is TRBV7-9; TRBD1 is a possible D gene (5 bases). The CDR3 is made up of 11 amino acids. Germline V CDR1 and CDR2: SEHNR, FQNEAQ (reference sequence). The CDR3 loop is CASSQGTPQCF. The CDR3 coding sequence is TGTGCCAGCAGCCAGGGCACCCCGCAGTGCTTC.